The clone carrying this T cell receptor (beta chain) showed up many times. Its antigen is as yet unknown. Scientists amplified the TCR beta CDR3 regions from RNA transcripts. First-round RT-PCR used HTBI primers; second-round multiplex PCR followed. TCRdb processed the multiplex PCR reads anew with MiXCR; each CDR3 protein has one entry. In the table there are roughly 160,000 distinct CDR3 sequences, less than 45% of which are singletons. This CDR3 spans 14 amino acids. Germline CDR1 reads SNHLY; CDR2 reads FYNNEI. The V segment lost 6 bases and the J segment 5 bases; nucleotides outside the gene matches: 8. Enrollment excluded any patients with other autoimmune diseases, uncontrolled infections, pregnancy or lactation. The data derive from a study of Graves' ophthalmopathy and Graves' hyperthyroidism. Findings and limits, study-wide: Sensitivity of roughly 88% and specificity of about 77% were achieved when a 13-signature model separated ophthalmopathy from stable hyperthyroidism. Among expanded thyroid clonotypes above 0.001 frequency, most also occurred in blood.

V and J are TRBV2 and TRBJ1-1; 8 nucleotides line up with TRBD1. The source material was peripheral blood. This receptor was taken from a woman aged 40-49 years with Graves' ophthalmopathy. The DNA of the CDR3 is TGTGCCAGCAGCACAGGGACAGGTTGGACTGAAGCTTTCTTT. Amino acid sequence: CASSTGTGWTEAFF.